The 5 T cell receptor beta chains reported below all come from one sample, sequenced in a study of response to subunit inactivated influenza vaccine. Using its own MiXCR run on the RT-PCR reads, TCRdb lists one record per CDR3 protein. Among some 800,000 distinct CDR3 sequences listed, about 20% were seen once. The sequenced sample was PBMCs from blood, obtained 4 to 6 days after vaccination. The origin of the receptors is a man in his forties or fifties who received an inactivated influenza vaccine.

This clonotype has only a few counts. The chain is built from TRBV9 and TRBJ1-1; D uncertain. This CDR3 contains 13 residues. The ends were cut back, 0 bases at V and 0 bases at J, with 3 bases in the middle. Per germline, CDR1 SGDLS and CDR2 YYNGEE. The CDR3 loop is CASSVVVNTEAFF. For the CDR3, the DNA is TGTGCCAGCAGCGTAGTGGTGAACACTGAAGCTTTCTTT.

This clonotype has at least ten counts. V usage is TRBV5-1 and J usage is TRBJ1-2, with a tentative D call TRBD1 (5 bases). The CDR3 covers 13 residues. CDR1 and CDR2 (germline): SGHRS, YFSETQ. Trimming pared 4 bases from V and 5 bases from J, leaving 12 bases between. DNA of the CDR3: TGCGCCAGCAGCGCCGGGGGTGGTTATGGCTACACCTTC. Its protein product is CASSAGGGYGYTF.

The chain is built from TRBV4-1 and TRBJ1-2; D is unresolved. Germline CDR1 reads MGHRA; CDR2 reads YSYEKL. Trimming pared 0 bases from V and 4 bases from J, leaving 12 bases between. This CDR3 comprises 15 residues. In DNA, the CDR3 is TGCGCCAGCAGCCAAGACCTACATGGCGCCTATGGCTACACCTTC. It codes for CASSQDLHGAYGYTF.

V usage is TRBV6-4 and J usage is TRBJ2-3, with D perhaps matching TRBD2 (5 bases). Looked up from germline, CDR1 is MRHNA and CDR2 is SNTAGT. V dropped 4 bases and J dropped 5 bases, with 10 bases sitting between them. The CDR3 totals 13 residues. This chain's CDR3 is CASSVEGEDTQYF. The CDR3 nucleotides are TGTGCCAGCAGTGTCGAGGGAGAAGATACGCAGTATTTT.

Only a few counts were recorded for this clonotype. The V call is TRBV6-2 or TRBV6-3, the J call TRBJ1-5; 9 bases are shared with TRBD1. The CDR3 has 13 amino acids. V dropped 7 bases and J dropped 6; count of bases not matched to a gene: 4. Per the germline V gene, CDR1 is MNHEY and CDR2 is SVGEGT. CDR3 amino acids: CASNRGPGQPQHF. The CDR3 DNA reads as TGTGCCAGCAACAGGGGGCCAGGTCAGCCCCAGCATTTT.